Sequencing of this T cell receptor beta chain was carried out in a study of T cells in Graves' hyperthyroidism and ophthalmopathy. Whole-study results and caveats: The blood repertoire included most of the expanded thyroid clonotypes above 0.001. The model's output predicted ophthalmopathy at a median of about 5.9 months prior to onset.

There are a few counts of this clonotype. What it binds is unknown. PBMCs were obtained from over 8.5 ml fresh peripheral blood. Researchers amplified the TCR beta CDR3 regions from RNA transcripts. With the HTBI primer set, the TCR CDR3 went through a first round of RT-PCR. TCRdb re-analysed the multiplex PCR reads in MiXCR, keeping a single row per CDR3 protein. The sample lists about 520,000 distinct CDR3 sequences; around 21% were seen once. V was clipped by 4 bases and J by 5 bases, with 9 bases between them. CDR3 length equals 13 residues. The chain carries TRBV12-3 or TRBV12-4 and TRBJ1-5; no clear D gene. Material for sequencing was blood. This sequence originates from a man aged 18-30 years with Graves' hyperthyroidism. DNA for the CDR3: TGTGCCAGCAGTTGGGGTAGGGATCAGCCCCAGCATTTT. It yields the protein CASSWGRDQPQHF.